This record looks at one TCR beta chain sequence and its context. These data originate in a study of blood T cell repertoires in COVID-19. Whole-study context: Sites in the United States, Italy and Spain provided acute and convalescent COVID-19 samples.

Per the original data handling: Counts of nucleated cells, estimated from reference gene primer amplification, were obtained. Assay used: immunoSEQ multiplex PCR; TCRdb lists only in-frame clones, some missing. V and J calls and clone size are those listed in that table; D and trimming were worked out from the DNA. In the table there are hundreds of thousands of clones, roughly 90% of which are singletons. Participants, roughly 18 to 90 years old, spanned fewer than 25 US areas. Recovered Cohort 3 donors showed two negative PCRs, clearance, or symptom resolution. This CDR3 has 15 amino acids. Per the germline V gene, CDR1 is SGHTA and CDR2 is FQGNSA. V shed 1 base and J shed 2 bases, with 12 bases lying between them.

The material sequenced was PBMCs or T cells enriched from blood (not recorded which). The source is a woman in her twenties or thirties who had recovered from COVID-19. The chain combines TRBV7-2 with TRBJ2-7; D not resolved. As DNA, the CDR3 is TGTGCCAGCAGCTTAGTGTTCGGTACCCCCTACGAGCAGTACTTC. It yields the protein CASSLVFGTPYEQYF.